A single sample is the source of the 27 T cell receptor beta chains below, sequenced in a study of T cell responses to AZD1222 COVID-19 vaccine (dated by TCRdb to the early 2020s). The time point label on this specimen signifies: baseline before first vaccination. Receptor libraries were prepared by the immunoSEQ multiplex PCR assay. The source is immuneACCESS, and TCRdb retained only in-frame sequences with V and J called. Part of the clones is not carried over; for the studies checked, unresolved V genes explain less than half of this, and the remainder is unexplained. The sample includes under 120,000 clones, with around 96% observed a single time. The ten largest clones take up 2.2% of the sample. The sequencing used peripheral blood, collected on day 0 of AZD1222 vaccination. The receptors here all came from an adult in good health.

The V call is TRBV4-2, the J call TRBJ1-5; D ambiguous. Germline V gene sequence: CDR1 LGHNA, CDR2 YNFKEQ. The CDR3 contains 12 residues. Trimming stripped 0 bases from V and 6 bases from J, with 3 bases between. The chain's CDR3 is CASSQESQPQHF. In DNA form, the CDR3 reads TGTGCCAGCAGCCAAGAGTCTCAGCCCCAGCATTTT.

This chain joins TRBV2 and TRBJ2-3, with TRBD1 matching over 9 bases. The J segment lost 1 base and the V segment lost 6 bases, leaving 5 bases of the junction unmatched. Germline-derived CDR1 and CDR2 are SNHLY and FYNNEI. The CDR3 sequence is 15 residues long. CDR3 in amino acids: CASRGQGLGTDTQYF. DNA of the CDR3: TGTGCCAGCAGGGGACAGGGTTTAGGCACAGATACGCAGTATTTT.

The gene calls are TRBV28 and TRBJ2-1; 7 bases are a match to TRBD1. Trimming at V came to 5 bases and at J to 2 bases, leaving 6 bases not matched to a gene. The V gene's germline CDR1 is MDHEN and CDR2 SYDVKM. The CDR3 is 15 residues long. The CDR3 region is CASSGDRPTYNEQFF. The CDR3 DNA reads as TGTGCCAGCAGTGGGGACAGACCCACCTACAATGAGCAGTTCTTC. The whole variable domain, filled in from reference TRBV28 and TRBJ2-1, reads DVKVTQSSRYLVKRTGEKVFLECVQDMDHENMFWYRQDPGLGLRLIYFSYDVKMKEKGDIPEGYSVSREKKERFSLILESASTNQTSMYLCASSGDRPTYNEQFFGPGTRLTVL.

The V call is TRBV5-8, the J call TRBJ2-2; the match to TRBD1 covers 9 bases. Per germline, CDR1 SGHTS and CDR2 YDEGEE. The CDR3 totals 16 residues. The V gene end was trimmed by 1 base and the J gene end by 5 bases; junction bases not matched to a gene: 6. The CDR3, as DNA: TGTGCCAGCAGCTTGTCACAGGGGGCTTGGACCGGGGAGCTGTTTTTT. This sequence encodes CASSLSQGAWTGELFF.

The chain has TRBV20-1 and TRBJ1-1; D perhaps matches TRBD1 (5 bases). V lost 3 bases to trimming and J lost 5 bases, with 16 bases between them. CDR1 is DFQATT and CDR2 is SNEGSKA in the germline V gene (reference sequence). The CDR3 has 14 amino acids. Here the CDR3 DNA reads TGCAGTGCTAGTCAGGCGGGCGGGGGAACTGAAGCTTTCTTT. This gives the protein CSASQAGGGTEAFF.

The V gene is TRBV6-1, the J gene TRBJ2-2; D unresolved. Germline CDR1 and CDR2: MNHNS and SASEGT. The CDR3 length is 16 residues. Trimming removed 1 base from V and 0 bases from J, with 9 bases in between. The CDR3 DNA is TGTGCCAGCAGTGAAGTATGGCCACCGAACACCGGGGAGCTGTTTTTT. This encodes CASSEVWPPNTGELFF.

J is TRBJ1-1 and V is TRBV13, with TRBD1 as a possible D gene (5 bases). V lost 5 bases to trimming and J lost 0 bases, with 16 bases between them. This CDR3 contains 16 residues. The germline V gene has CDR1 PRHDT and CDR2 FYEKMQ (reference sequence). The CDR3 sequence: CASSTPGPGVNTEAFF. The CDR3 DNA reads TGTGCCAGCAGCACTCCAGGGCCCGGGGTGAACACTGAAGCTTTCTTT.

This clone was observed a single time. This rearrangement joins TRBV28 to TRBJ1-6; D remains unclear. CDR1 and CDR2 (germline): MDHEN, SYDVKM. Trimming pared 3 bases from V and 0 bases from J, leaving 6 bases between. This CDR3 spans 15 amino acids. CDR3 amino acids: CASSFHRSYNSPLHF. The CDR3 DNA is TGTGCCAGCAGTTTTCACCGCTCCTATAATTCACCCCTCCACTTT. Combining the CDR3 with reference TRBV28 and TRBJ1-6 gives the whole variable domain DVKVTQSSRYLVKRTGEKVFLECVQDMDHENMFWYRQDPGLGLRLIYFSYDVKMKEKGDIPEGYSVSREKKERFSLILESASTNQTSMYLCASSFHRSYNSPLHFGNGTRLTVT.

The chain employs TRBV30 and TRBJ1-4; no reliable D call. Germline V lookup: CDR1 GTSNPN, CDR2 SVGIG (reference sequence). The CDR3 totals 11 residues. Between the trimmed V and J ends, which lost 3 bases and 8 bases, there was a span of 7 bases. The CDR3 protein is CAWRTMEKLFF. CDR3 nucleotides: TGTGCCTGGAGAACGATGGAAAAACTGTTTTTT.

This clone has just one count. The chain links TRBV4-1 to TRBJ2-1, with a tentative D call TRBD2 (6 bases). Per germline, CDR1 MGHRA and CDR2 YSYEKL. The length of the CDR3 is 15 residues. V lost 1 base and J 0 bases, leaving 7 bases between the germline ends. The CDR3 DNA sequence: TGCGCCAGCAGCCAAGCGGGGGTCTCCTACAATGAGCAGTTCTTC. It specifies CASSQAGVSYNEQFF.

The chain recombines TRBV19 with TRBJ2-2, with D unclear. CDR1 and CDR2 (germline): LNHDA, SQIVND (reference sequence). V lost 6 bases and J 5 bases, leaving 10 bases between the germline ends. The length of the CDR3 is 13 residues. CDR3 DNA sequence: TGTGCCAGTAGCCCACGGCTGACCGGGGAGCTGTTTTTT. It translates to CASSPRLTGELFF. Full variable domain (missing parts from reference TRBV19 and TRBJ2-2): DGGITQSPKYLFRKEGQNVTLSCEQNLNHDAMYWYRQDPGQGLRLIYYSQIVNDFQKGDIAEGYSVSREKKESFPLTVTSAQKNPTAFYLCASSPRLTGELFFGEGSRLTVL.

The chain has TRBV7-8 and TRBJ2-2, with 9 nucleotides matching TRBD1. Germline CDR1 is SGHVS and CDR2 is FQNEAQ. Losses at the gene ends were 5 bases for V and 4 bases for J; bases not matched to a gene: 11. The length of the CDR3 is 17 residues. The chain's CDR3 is CASSVTGGNLPTGELFF. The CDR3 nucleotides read TGTGCCAGCAGCGTAACAGGGGGCAACCTTCCCACCGGGGAGCTGTTTTTT. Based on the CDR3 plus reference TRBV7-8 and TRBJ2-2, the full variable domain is GAGVSQSPRYKVAKRGQDVALRCDPISGHVSLFWYQQALGQGPEFLTYFQNEAQLDKSGLPSDRFFAERPEGSVSTLKIQRTQQEDSAVYLCASSVTGGNLPTGELFFGEGSRLTVL.

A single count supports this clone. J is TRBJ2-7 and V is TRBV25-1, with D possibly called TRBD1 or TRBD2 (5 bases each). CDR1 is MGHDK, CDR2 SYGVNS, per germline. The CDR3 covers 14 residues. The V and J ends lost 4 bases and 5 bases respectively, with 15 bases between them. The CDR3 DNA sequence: TGTGCCAGCAGTGCCTGGGACGCGGACCACGAGCAGTACTTC. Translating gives CASSAWDADHEQYF.

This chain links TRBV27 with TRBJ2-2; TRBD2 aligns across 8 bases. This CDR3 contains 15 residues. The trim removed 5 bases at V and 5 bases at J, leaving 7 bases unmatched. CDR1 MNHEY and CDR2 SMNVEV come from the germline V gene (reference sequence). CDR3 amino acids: CASSTSGGGTGELFF. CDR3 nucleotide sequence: TGTGCCAGCAGTACTAGCGGAGGGGGGACCGGGGAGCTGTTTTTT.

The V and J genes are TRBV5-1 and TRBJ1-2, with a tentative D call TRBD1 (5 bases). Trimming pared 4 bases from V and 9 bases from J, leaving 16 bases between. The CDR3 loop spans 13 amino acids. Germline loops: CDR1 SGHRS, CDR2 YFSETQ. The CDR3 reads CASSPFEGERYTF. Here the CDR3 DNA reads TGCGCCAGCAGCCCTTTCGAAGGGGAACGCTACACCTTC.

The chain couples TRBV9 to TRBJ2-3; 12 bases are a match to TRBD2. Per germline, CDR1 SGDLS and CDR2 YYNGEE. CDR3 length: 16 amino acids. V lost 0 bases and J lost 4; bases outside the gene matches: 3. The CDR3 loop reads CASSVVLAGGSDTQYF. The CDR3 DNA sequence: TGTGCCAGCAGCGTAGTACTAGCGGGGGGATCAGATACGCAGTATTTT.

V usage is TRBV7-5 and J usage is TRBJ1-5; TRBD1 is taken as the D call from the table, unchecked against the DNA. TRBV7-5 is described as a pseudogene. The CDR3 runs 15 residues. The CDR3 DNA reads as TGTGCCAGAAGCTTCGGACAGGGTCTCAATCAGCCCCAGCATTTT. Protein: CARSFGQGLNQPQHF.

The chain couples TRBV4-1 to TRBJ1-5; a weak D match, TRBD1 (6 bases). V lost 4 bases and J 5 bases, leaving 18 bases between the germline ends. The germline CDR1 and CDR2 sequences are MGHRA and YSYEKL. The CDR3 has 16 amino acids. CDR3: CASSPATGQFDQPQHF. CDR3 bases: TGCGCCAGCAGCCCCGCAACTGGACAGTTTGATCAGCCCCAGCATTTT.

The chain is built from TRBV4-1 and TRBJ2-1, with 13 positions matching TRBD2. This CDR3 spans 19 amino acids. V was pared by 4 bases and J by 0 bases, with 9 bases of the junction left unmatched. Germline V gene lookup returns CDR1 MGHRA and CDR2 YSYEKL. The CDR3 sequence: CASSPTRLAGGHSYNEQFF. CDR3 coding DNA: TGCGCCAGCAGCCCCACTAGACTAGCGGGGGGCCACTCCTACAATGAGCAGTTCTTC.

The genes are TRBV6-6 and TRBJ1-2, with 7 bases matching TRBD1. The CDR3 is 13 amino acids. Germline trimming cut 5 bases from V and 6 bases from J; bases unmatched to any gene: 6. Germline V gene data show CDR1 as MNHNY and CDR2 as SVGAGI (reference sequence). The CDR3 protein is CASSPTGDHGYTF. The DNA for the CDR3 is TGTGCCAGCAGTCCAACAGGGGATCATGGCTACACCTTC.

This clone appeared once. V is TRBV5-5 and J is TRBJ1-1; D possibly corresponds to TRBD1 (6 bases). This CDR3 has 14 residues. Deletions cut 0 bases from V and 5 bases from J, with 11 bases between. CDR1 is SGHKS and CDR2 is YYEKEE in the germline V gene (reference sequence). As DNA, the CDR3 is TGTGCCAGCAGCTTGGGAGGGGGGAGTACTGAAGCTTTCTTT. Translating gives CASSLGGGSTEAFF.

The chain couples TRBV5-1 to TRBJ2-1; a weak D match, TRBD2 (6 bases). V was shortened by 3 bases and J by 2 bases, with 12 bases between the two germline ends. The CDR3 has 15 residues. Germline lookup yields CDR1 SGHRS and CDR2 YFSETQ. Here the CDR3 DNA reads TGCGCCAGCAGCTCGCCGGGAGAAGCCTACAATGAGCAGTTCTTC. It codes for CASSSPGEAYNEQFF.

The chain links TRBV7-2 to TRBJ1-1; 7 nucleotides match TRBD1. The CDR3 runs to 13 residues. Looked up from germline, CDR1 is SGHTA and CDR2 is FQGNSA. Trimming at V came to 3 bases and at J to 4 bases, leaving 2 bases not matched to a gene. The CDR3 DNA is TGTGCCAGCAGCTTCAACAGGGGCACTGAAGCTTTCTTT. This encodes CASSFNRGTEAFF.

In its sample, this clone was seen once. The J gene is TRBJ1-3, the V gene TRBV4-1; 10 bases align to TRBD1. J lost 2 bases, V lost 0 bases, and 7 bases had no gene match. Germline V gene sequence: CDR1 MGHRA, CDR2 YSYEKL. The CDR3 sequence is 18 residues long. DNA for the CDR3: TGCGCCAGCAGCCAAGAGACTCGGACAGGGGGTGCTGGAAACACCATATATTTT. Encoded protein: CASSQETRTGGAGNTIYF.

The CDR3 here is CASSDHYVAGRNTIYF. The DNA for the CDR3 is TGCGCCAGCAGCGATCACTACGTGGCAGGGAGGAACACCATATATTTT. J is TRBJ1-3 and V is TRBV5-1; tentatively, D is TRBD1 (5 bases). Trimming cost V 4 bases and J 7 bases, with 21 bases left between them. Germline CDR1 reads SGHRS; CDR2 reads YFSETQ. The CDR3 runs to 16 residues.

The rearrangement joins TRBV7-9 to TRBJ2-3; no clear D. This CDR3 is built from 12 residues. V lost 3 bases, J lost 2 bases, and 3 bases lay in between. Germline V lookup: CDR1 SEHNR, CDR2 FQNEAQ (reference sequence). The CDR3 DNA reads TGTGCCAGCAGCTTCCTCACAGATACGCAGTATTTT. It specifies CASSFLTDTQYF.

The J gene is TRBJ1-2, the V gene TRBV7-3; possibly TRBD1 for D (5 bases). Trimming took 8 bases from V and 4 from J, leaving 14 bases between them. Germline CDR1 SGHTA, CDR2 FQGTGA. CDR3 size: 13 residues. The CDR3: CASSERGSYGYTF. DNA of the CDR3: TGTGCCAGCTCCGAGAGGGGTAGCTATGGCTACACCTTC.